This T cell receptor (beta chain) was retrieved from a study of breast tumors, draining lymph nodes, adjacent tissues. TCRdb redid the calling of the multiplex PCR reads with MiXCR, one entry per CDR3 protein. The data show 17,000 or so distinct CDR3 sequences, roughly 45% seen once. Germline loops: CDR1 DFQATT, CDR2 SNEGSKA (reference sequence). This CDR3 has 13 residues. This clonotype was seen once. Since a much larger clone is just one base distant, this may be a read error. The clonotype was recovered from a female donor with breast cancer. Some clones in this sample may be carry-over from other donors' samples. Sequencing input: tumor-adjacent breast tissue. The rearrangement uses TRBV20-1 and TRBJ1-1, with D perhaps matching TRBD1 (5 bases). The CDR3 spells CSAFTGTINEALF. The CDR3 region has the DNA TGCAGTGCTTTTACCGGGACGATAAATGAAGCTCTCTTT.